The clone carrying this T cell receptor (beta chain) has ten or more counts. Generation of TCR cDNA used 5'RACE template switching (which added a universal primer site and UMIs). TCRdb passed the 5' RACE reads through MiXCR, listing each CDR3 protein once. The data contain 200,000 to 300,000 distinct CDR3 sequences, 3.6% of them seen just once; the ten biggest clones take up about 20%. The CDR3 runs to 15 residues. Trimming took off 5 bases at V and 1 base at J, with 11 bases between the two ends. The germline CDR1 and CDR2 sequences are SGHTA and FQGNSA. This entry belongs to a study of T cells after yellow fever vaccination.

The chain links TRBV7-2 to TRBJ2-2, with D maybe TRBD2 (5 bases). The clonotype comes from a young man who received the YFV17D yellow fever vaccine. The sample here was PBMCs, taken 15 days after the yellow fever booster vaccination. CDR3 in DNA: TGTGCCAGCAGCCGAGTAGCGTGGAACACCGGGGAGCTGTTTTTT. Translating gives CASSRVAWNTGELFF.